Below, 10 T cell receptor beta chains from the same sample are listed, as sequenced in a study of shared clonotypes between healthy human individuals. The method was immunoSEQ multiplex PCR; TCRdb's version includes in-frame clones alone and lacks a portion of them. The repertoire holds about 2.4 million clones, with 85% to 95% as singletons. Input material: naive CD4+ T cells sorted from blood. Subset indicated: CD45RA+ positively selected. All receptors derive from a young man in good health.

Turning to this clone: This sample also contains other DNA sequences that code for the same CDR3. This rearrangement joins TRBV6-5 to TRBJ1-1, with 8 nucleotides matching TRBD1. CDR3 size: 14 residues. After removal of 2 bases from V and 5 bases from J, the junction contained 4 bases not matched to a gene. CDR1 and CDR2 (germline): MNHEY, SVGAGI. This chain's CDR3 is CASSYLQGGTEAFF. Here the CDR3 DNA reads TGTGCCAGCAGTTACCTACAGGGGGGGACTGAAGCTTTCTTT.

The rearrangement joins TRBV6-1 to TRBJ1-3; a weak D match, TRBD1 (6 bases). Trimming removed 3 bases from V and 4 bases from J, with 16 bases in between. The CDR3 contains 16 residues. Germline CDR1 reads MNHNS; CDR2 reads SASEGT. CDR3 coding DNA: TGTGCCAGCAGTGAGGGACATGCGGGGACGGGAAACACCATATATTTT. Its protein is CASSEGHAGTGNTIYF.

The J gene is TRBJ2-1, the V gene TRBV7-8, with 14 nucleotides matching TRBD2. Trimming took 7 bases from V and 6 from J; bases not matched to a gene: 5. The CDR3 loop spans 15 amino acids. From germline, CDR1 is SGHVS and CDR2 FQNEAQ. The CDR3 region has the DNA TGTGCCAGCACCTCGACTAGCGGGAGGGGCAATGAGCAGTTCTTC. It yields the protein CASTSTSGRGNEQFF.

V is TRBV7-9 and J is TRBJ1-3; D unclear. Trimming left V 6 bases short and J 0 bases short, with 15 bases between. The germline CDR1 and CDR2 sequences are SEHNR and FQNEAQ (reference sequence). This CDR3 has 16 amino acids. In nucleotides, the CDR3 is TGTGCCAGCAGTCCAAAAGTACAGCACTCTGGAAACACCATATATTTT. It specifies CASSPKVQHSGNTIYF. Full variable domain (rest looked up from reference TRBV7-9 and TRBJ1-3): DTGVSQNPRHKITKRGQNVTFRCDPISEHNRLYWYRQTLGQGPEFLTYFQNEAQLEKSRLLSDRFSAERPKGSFSTLEIQRTEQGDSAMYLCASSPKVQHSGNTIYFGEGSWLTVV.

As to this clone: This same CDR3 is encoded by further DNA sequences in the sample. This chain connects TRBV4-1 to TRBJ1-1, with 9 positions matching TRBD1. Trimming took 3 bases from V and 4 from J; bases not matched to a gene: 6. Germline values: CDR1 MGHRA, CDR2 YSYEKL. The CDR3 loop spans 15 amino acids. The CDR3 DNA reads TGCGCCAGCAGCCAGGGCGACAGGGGGGGCACTGAAGCTTTCTTT. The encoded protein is CASSQGDRGGTEAFF.

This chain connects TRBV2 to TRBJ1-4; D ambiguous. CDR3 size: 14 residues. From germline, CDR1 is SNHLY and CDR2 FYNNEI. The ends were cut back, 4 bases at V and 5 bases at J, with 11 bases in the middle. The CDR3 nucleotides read TGTGCCAGCAGTGGGGAGGCTATGAATGAAAAACTGTTTTTT. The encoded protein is CASSGEAMNEKLFF.

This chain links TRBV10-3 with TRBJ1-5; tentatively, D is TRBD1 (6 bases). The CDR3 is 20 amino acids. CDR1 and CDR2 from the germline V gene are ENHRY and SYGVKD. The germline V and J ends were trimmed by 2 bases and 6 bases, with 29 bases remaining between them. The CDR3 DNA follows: TGTGCCATCAGTGAGCCACCCTCCCGGGCACAGGGCAGGTGGATTCAGCCCCAGCATTTT. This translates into CAISEPPSRAQGRWIQPQHF.

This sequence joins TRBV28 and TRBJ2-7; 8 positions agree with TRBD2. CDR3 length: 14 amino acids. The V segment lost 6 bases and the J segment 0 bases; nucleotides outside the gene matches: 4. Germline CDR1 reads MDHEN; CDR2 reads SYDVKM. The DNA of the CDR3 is TGTGCCAGCAGGGCGGGGGGAACCTCCTACGAGCAGTACTTC. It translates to CASRAGGTSYEQYF.

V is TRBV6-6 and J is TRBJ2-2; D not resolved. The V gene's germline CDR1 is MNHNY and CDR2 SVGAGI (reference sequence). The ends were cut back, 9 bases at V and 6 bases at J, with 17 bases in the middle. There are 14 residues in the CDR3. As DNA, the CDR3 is TGTGCCAGTCTGCCAAGGGTAACGGCCGGGGAGCTGTTTTTT. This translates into CASLPRVTAGELFF.

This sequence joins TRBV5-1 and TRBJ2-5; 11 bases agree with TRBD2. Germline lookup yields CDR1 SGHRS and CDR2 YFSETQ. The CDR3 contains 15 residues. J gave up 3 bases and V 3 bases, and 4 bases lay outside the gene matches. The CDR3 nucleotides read TGCGCCAGCAGCTGGGGGACTAGCGGTGAAGAGACCCAGTACTTC. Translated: CASSWGTSGEETQYF.